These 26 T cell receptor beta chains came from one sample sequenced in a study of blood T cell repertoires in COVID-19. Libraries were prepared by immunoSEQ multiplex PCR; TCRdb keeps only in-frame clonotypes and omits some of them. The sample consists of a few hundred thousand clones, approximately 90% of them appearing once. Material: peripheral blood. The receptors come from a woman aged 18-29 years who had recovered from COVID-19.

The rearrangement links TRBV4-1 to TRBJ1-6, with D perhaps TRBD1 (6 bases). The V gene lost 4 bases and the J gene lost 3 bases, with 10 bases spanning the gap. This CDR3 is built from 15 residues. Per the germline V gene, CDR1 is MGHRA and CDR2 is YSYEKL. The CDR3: CASSLRTDYNSPLHF. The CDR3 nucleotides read TGCGCCAGCAGCCTCCGGACAGACTATAATTCACCCCTCCACTTT.

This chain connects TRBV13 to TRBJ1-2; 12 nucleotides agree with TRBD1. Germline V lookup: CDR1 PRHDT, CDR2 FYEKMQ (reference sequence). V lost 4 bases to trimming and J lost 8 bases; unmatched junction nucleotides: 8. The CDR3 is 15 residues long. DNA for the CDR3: TGTGCCAGCAGCTCAACCGGGACAGGGGGCGACGGCTACACCTTC. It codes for CASSSTGTGGDGYTF.

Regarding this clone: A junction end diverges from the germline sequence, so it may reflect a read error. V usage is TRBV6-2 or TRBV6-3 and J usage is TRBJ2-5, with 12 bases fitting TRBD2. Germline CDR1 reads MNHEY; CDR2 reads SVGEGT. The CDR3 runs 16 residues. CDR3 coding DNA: TGTGCCAGCAGTTACGGGACTAGCGGGTATCAAGAGGCCCAGTACTTC. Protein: CASSYGTSGYQEAQYF.

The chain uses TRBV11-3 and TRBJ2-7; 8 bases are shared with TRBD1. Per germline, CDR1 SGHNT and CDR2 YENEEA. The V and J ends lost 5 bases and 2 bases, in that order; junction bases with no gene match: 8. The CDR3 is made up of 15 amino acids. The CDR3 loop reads CASSPGTGPTYEQYF. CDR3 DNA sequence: TGTGCCAGCAGCCCGGGGACAGGTCCCACCTACGAGCAGTACTTC.

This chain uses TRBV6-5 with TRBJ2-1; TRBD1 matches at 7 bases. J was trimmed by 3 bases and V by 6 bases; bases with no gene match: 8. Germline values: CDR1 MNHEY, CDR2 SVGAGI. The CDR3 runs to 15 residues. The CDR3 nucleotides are TGTGCCAGCAGGGTGAGGGGGCAGGGCTACAATGAGCAGTTCTTC. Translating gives CASRVRGQGYNEQFF.

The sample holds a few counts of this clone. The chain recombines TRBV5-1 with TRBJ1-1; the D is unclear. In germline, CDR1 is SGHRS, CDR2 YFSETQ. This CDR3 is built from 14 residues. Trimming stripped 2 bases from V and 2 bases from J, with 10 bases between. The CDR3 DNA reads TGCGCCAGCAGCTTACGACAAGTAAACACTGAAGCTTTCTTT. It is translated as CASSLRQVNTEAFF.

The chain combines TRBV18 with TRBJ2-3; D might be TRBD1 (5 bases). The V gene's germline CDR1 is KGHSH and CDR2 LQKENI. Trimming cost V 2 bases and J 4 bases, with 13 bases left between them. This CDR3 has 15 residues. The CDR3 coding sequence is TGTGCCAGCTCACCAGTCCAGACAGACGCAGATACGCAGTATTTT. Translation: CASSPVQTDADTQYF.

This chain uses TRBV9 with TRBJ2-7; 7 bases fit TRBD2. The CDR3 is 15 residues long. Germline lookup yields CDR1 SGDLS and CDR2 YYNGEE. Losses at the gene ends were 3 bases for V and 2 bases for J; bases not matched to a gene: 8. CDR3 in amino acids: CASSALAGDPYEQYF. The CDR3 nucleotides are TGTGCCAGCAGCGCTCTTGCGGGGGACCCCTACGAGCAGTACTTC.

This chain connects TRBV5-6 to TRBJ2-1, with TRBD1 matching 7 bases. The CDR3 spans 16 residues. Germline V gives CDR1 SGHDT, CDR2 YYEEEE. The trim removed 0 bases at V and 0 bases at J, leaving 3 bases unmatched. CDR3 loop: CASSLATGSSYNEQFF. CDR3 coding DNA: TGTGCCAGCAGCTTGGCGACAGGGAGCTCCTACAATGAGCAGTTCTTC.

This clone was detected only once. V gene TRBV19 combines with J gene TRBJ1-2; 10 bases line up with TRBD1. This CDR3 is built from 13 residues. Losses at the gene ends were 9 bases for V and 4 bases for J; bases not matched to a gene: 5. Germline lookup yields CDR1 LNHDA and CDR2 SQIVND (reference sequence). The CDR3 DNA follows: TGTGCCAGCAGAGGACAGGGGGGCTATGGCTACACCTTC. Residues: CASRGQGGYGYTF.

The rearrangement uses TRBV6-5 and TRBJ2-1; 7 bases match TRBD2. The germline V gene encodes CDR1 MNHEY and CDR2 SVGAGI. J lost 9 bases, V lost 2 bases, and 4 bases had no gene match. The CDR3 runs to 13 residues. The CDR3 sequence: CASSYGGSPEQFF. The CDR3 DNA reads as TGTGCCAGCAGTTACGGCGGGAGTCCTGAGCAGTTCTTC.

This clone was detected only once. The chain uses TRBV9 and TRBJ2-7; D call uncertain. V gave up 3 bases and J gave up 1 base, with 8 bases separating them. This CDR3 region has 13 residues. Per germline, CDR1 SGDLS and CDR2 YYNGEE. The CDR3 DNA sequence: TGTGCCAGCAGCGCACCGGGTTCCTACGAGCAGTACTTC. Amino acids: CASSAPGSYEQYF.

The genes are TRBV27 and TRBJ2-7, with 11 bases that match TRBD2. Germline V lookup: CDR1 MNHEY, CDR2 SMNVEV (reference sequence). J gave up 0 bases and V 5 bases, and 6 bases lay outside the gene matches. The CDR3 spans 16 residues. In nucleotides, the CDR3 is TGTGCCAGCAGTCCTATAACTAGCGGGAGCTCCTACGAGCAGTACTTC. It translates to CASSPITSGSSYEQYF.

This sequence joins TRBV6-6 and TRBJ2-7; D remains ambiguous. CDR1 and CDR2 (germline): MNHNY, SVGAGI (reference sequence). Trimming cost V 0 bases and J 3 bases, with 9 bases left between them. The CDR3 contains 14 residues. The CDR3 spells CASSYSKGDYEQYF. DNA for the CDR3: TGTGCCAGCAGTTACTCGAAAGGAGACTACGAGCAGTACTTC.

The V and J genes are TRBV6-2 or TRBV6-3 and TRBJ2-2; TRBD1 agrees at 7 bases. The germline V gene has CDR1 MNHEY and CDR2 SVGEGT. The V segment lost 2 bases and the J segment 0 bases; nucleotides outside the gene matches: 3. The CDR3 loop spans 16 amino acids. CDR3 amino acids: CASSYGQGANTGELFF. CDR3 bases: TGTGCCAGCAGTTACGGGCAGGGGGCGAACACCGGGGAGCTGTTTTTT.

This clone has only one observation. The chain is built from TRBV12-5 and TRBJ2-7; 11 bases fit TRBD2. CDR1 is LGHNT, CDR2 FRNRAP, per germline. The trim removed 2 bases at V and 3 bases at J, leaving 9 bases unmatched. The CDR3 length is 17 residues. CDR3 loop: CASGLTTSSGRFYEQYF. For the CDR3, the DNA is TGTGCTAGTGGTTTGACAACCTCTAGCGGGAGGTTCTACGAGCAGTACTTC.

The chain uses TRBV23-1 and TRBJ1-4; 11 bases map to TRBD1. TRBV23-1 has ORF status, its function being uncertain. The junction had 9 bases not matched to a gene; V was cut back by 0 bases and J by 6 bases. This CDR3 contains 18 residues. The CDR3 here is CASSQSYGGGQGDEKLFF. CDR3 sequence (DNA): TGCGCCAGCAGTCAATCATACGGCGGGGGACAGGGGGATGAAAAACTGTTTTTT.

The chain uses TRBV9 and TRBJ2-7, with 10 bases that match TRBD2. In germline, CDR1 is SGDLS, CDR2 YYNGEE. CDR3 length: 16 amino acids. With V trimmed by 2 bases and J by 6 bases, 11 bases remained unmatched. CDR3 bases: TGTGCCAGCAGCGTGGGGGGACAGCGGGAGGGCCGCGAGCAGTACTTC. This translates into CASSVGGQREGREQYF. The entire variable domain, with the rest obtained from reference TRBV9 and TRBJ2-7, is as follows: DSGVTQTPKHLITATGQRVTLRCSPRSGDLSVYWYQQSLDQGLQFLIQYYNGEERAKGNILERFSAQQFPDLHSELNLSSLELGDSALYFCASSVGGQREGREQYFGPGTRLTVT.

The CDR3 sequence: CASSADGTVDYEQYF. CDR3 DNA sequence: TGTGCCAGCAGCGCAGACGGGACAGTGGACTACGAGCAGTACTTC. The chain combines TRBV7-9 with TRBJ2-7; 7 nucleotides line up with TRBD1. The length of the CDR3 is 15 residues. In germline, CDR1 is SEHNR, CDR2 FQNEAQ (reference sequence). Losses at the gene ends were 5 bases for V and 3 bases for J; bases not matched to a gene: 10.

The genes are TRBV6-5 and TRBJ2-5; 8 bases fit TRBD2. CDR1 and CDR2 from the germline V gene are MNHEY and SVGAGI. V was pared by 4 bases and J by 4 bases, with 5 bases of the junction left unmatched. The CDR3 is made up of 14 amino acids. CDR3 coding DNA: TGTGCCAGCAGTTCCCTAGCGGGTATAGAGACCCAGTACTTC. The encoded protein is CASSSLAGIETQYF.

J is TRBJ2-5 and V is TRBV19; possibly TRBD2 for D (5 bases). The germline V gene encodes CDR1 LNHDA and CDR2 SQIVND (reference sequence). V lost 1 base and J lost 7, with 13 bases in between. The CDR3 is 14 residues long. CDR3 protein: CASSIASGEGTQYF. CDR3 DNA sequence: TGTGCCAGTAGTATAGCCTCGGGTGAGGGGACCCAGTACTTC.

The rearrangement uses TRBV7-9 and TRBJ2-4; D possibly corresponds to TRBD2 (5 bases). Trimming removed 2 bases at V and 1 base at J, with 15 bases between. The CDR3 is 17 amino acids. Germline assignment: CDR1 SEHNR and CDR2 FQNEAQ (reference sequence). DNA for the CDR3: TGTGCCAGCAGCTTAATCTTCGGGGTAGGGGCCAAAAACATTCAGTACTTC. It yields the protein CASSLIFGVGAKNIQYF.

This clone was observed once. The DNA of the CDR3 is TGTGCCAGCAGCTTAATCACTAGCGGGGACACAGATACGCAGTATTTT. Protein: CASSLITSGDTDTQYF. V gene TRBV7-3 combines with J gene TRBJ2-3, with 10 bases identical to TRBD2. This CDR3 spans 16 amino acids. Germline trimming cut 1 base from V and 2 bases from J; bases unmatched to any gene: 3. CDR1 and CDR2 from the germline V gene are SGHTA and FQGTGA.

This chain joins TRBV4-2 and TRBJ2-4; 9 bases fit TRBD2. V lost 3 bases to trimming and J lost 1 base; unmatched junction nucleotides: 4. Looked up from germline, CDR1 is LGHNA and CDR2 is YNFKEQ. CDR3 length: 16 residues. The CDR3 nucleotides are TGTGCCAGCAGCCACCTAGCGGGATGGGCCAAAAACATTCAGTACTTC. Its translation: CASSHLAGWAKNIQYF.

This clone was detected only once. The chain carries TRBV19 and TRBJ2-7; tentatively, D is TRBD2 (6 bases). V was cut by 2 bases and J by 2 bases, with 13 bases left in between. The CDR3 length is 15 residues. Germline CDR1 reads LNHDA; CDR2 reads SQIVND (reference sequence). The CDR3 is CASSIWTGVPYEQYF. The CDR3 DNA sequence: TGTGCCAGTAGTATATGGACGGGAGTCCCCTACGAGCAGTACTTC. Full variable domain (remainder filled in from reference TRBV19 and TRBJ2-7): DGGITQSPKYLFRKEGQNVTLSCEQNLNHDAMYWYRQDPGQGLRLIYYSQIVNDFQKGDIAEGYSVSREKKESFPLTVTSAQKNPTAFYLCASSIWTGVPYEQYFGPGTRLTVT.

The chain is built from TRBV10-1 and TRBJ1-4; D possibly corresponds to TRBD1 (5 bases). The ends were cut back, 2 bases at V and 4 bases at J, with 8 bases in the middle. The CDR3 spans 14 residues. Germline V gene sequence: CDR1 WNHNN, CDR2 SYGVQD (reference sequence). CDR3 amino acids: CASSERQGNEKLFF. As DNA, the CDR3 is TGCGCCAGCAGTGAGCGGCAGGGTAATGAAAAACTGTTTTTT.